This T cell receptor (beta chain) was obtained from a study of T cells after yellow fever vaccination. The study's findings and limits: Repertoires sorted by FACS could include abundant clonotypes that are contaminants from the bulk population. Weaker overall, the secondary response nonetheless peaked faster (day 5 versus 15). The booster response re-showed most primary clones: over 95% CD4, more than 80% CD8.

Making TCR cDNA involved 5'RACE template switching, which added UMIs and a universal primer site. Using its own MiXCR run on the 5' RACE reads, TCRdb lists one record per CDR3 protein. The table lists 500,000 to 650,000 distinct CDR3 sequences, 17% of them singletons. Details on this clonotype: The antigen remains unidentified.

CDR3 length: 13 amino acids. CDR1 and CDR2 (germline): GTSNPN, SVGIG (reference sequence). V shed 0 bases and J shed 8 bases, with 13 bases lying between them. The clonotype comes from a man aged 18-30 years who received the YFV17D yellow fever vaccine. V is TRBV30 and J is TRBJ1-2; unclear D gene. Specimen: PBMCs, collected 4 to 6 days after the first yellow fever vaccination. The CDR3 region is CAWSVLRGSGYTF. CDR3 nucleotides: TGTGCCTGGAGTGTACTGCGGGGTAGCGGCTACACCTTC.